Sequencing of this T cell receptor beta chain was carried out in a study of blood T cell repertoires in COVID-19. Overall study: In each case, the material was cDNA or gDNA derived from T cells, B-cell-depleted T cells, or PBMCs.

The CDR3 is made up of 15 amino acids. The V and J ends lost 3 bases and 3 bases respectively, with 12 bases between them. Germline CDR1 is LNHDA and CDR2 is SQIVND (reference sequence). The protocol was immunoSEQ multiplex PCR, while the TCRdb copy is restricted to in-frame clones and leaves out a portion. The sample consists of 250,000 to 400,000 clones, 85% of them appearing once. Cohort assignment relied on participant-reported clinical history. By frequency in the sample, this clone is medium-sized. The chain is built from TRBV19 and TRBJ1-5; D is unresolved. The TCR originated in a woman in her twenties or thirties who had been exposed to COVID-19. Material: PBMCs or T cells enriched from blood (not recorded which). CDR3 protein: CASSMGPLANQPQHF. The CDR3 nucleotides are TGTGCCAGTAGTATGGGCCCCCTGGCCAATCAGCCCCAGCATTTT.